The sequence of this T cell receptor beta chain was determined in a study of Graves' ophthalmopathy and Graves' hyperthyroidism. This CDR3 comprises 15 residues. Trimming took off 7 bases at V and 0 bases at J, with 15 bases between the two ends. CDR1 and CDR2 (germline): MDHEN, SYDVKM. Amplification targeted the TCR beta CDR3 regions, with RNA transcripts as the source material. RT-PCR with HTBI primers came first, then second-round multiplex PCR. TCRdb re-analysed the multiplex PCR reads in MiXCR, keeping a single row per CDR3 protein. Among 360,000 or so distinct CDR3 sequences listed, around 17% were seen once.

This TCR derives from a woman aged 18-29 years with Graves' ophthalmopathy. This chain links TRBV28 with TRBJ1-1, with D possibly being TRBD1 (6 bases). The sequencing input was peripheral blood. The CDR3 reads CASTRTGSVNTEAFF. Written as DNA, the CDR3 is TGTGCCAGCACCAGAACAGGGTCGGTGAACACTGAAGCTTTCTTT.